The rows below give T cell receptor beta chains drawn from one sample of a study of CD8 T cells in ankylosing spondylitis. TCRdb itself ran the 5' RACE reads through MiXCR, one entry per CDR3 protein. The sample has under 850,000 distinct CDR3 sequences, under 20% seen once; the top ten hold around 19%. The sample taken for sequencing was blood, either unsorted or a sorted T cell fraction (not recorded which). All receptors derive from a male donor with ankylosing spondylitis. Each CDR3 is given with its conserved first and last residue. The D gene is left open where the match is weak. Where a row states a size, it is once, few, many or the class of an expanded clone; other rows omit it.

abundance	j_gene	v_gene	d_gene	CDR3aa	CDR3nt
.	TRBJ1-1	TRBV10-2	.	CASRVMNTEAFF	TGCGCCAGCAGGGTCATGAACACTGAAGCTTTCTTT
.	TRBJ1-4	TRBV5-1	TRBD1	CASSLGDSSYREKLFF	TGCGCCAGCAGCTTGGGGGACAGTTCGTATAGGGAAAAACTGTTTTTT
many	TRBJ1-3	TRBV20-1	TRBD1	CSAREIWTGEPSAGNTIYF	TGCAGTGCTAGAGAGATTTGGACAGGGGAACCTAGTGCTGGAAACACCATATATTTT
.	TRBJ2-1	TRBV28	.	CASTPGVGHEQFF	TGTGCCAGCACCCCGGGGGTGGGCCATGAGCAGTTCTTC
.	TRBJ2-5	TRBV20-1	.	CSARGGTGETQYF	TGCAGTGCTAGAGGAGGGACGGGAGAGACCCAGTACTTC
many	TRBJ1-1	TRBV12-3/TRBV12-4	.	CASSLQGPLNTEAFF	TGTGCCAGCAGTTTACAAGGGCCGTTGAACACTGAAGCTTTCTTT
few	TRBJ1-4	TRBV4-2	.	CASSQAGVLEKLFF	TGTGCCAGCAGCCAGGCAGGGGTTCTTGAAAAACTGTTTTTT
few	TRBJ1-2	TRBV12-3/TRBV12-4	.	CASSIGDGYTF	TGTGCCAGCAGTATAGGGGATGGCTACACCTTC
.	TRBJ1-1	TRBV20-1	.	CSARDRRTGHMNTEAFF	TGCAGTGCTAGAGATCGGAGGACGGGACACATGAACACTGAAGCTTTCTTT
few	TRBJ2-4	TRBV10-3	.	CAISESGAIQYF	TGTGCCATCAGTGAGTCGGGAGCTATTCAGTACTTC
.	TRBJ2-1	TRBV4-1	.	CASSQVRGGNEQFF	TGCGCCAGCAGCCAAGTAAGGGGGGGGAATGAGCAGTTCTTC
.	TRBJ1-5	TRBV20-1	.	CSASRSRDTYSNQPQHF	TGCAGTGCTAGTCGATCCCGGGACACGTATAGCAATCAGCCCCAGCATTTT
.	TRBJ2-7	TRBV7-2	TRBD2	CASSLNGGLAGYEQYF	TGTGCCAGCAGCTTAAATGGAGGCCTAGCGGGCTACGAGCAGTACTTC
.	TRBJ1-2	TRBV3-1	.	CASSRTDVGMNYGYTF	TGTGCCAGCAGCCGGACGGACGTCGGTATGAACTATGGCTACACCTTC
few	TRBJ1-2	TRBV6-5	.	CASRLDGLLTGYTF	TGTGCCAGCAGGTTAGACGGGCTCTTGACTGGCTACACCTTC
many	TRBJ2-7	TRBV12-3/TRBV12-4	.	CASSFRGTYEQYF	TGTGCCAGCAGTTTTAGGGGGACCTACGAGCAGTACTTC
few	TRBJ2-7	TRBV27	TRBD1	CASRRQGGSYEQYF	TGTGCCAGCAGGCGACAGGGGGGCTCCTACGAGCAGTACTTC
few	TRBJ2-2	TRBV20-1	.	CSARTSAGELFF	TGCAGTGCTAGGACTTCTGCCGGGGAGCTGTTTTTT
few	TRBJ2-3	TRBV24-1	.	CATSDPTNTDTQYF	TGTGCCACCAGTGATCCGACTAACACAGATACGCAGTATTTT
.	TRBJ1-5	TRBV20-1	.	CSALRAGADNQPQHF	TGCAGTGCTCTGAGGGCAGGGGCGGACAATCAGCCCCAGCATTTT
.	TRBJ2-5	TRBV20-1	TRBD2	CSARAGGAVETQYF	TGCAGTGCTAGAGCGGGGGGGGCCGTGGAGACCCAGTACTTC
.	TRBJ1-5	TRBV6-1	.	CASSLRYQEPQHF	TGTGCCAGCAGCCTACGTTATCAGGAGCCCCAGCATTTT
few	TRBJ1-1	TRBV28	.	CATKQVHGSEAFF	TGTGCCACCAAGCAGGTCCATGGGTCTGAAGCTTTCTTT
.	TRBJ1-2	TRBV20-1	.	CSASGGGGGYTF	TGCAGTGCTAGCGGGGGCGGGGGTGGCTACACCTTC
.	TRBJ1-1	TRBV7-6	.	CASSRSAAGARTEAFF	TGTGCCAGCAGCCGTTCGGCGGCGGGGGCTCGCACTGAAGCTTTCTTT
.	TRBJ1-1	TRBV28	.	CASSLVGGVNTEAFF	TGTGCCAGCAGTTTAGTCGGGGGAGTGAACACTGAAGCTTTCTTT
.	TRBJ2-1	TRBV29-1	TRBD2	CSATPGTSGYNEQFF	TGCAGCGCCACTCCGGGGACTAGCGGATACAATGAGCAGTTCTTC
few	TRBJ2-7	TRBV3-1	TRBD2	CASSPRVAGGKSYEQYF	TGTGCCAGCAGCCCGCGGGTAGCGGGGGGCAAATCCTACGAGCAGTACTTC
.	TRBJ2-2	TRBV30	TRBD1	CAWAGGAGTGELFF	TGTGCCTGGGCAGGGGGCGCGGGCACCGGGGAGCTGTTTTTT
.	TRBJ1-4	TRBV5-1	TRBD1	CASSAPGQGDEKLFF	TGCGCCAGCAGCGCGCCGGGACAGGGAGACGAAAAACTGTTTTTT
.	TRBJ2-7	TRBV5-1	.	CASSLSTEQYF	TGCGCCAGCAGCTTGTCAACCGAGCAGTACTTC
few	TRBJ2-3	TRBV7-9	.	CASSLGREISAADTQYF	TGTGCCAGCAGCTTAGGTCGGGAGATCTCGGCTGCAGATACGCAGTATTTT
few	TRBJ2-7	TRBV20-1	TRBD2	CSARPTVSSGGLSYEQYF	TGCAGTGCTAGACCAACAGTTTCGAGCGGGGGTCTCTCCTACGAGCAGTACTTC
.	TRBJ2-3	TRBV9	.	CASSVGRETTTDTQYF	TGTGCCAGCAGCGTAGGTAGAGAGACTACCACAGATACGCAGTATTTT
few	TRBJ1-5	TRBV7-2	.	CASSFTPGAGNQPQHF	TGTGCCAGCAGCTTCACTCCGGGGGCAGGCAATCAGCCCCAGCATTTT
few	TRBJ2-1	TRBV7-9	TRBD2	CASQSRTSGIYNEQFF	TGTGCCAGCCAATCAAGGACTAGCGGGATCTACAATGAGCAGTTCTTC
few	TRBJ2-3	TRBV29-1	.	CSVGSRADTQYF	TGCAGCGTTGGAAGTAGGGCAGATACGCAGTATTTT
.	TRBJ2-1	TRBV5-4	TRBD2	CASSSAGGGYYNEQFF	TGTGCCAGCAGCTCTGCGGGAGGTGGCTACTACAATGAGCAGTTCTTC
few	TRBJ2-1	TRBV15	TRBD2	CATSASLAASNEQFF	TGTGCCACCAGCGCGTCGCTAGCGGCATCCAATGAGCAGTTCTTC
few	TRBJ2-7	TRBV5-1	.	CASSLATQGTYEQYF	TGCGCCAGCAGCTTGGCAACACAGGGAACCTACGAGCAGTACTTC
few	TRBJ1-2	TRBV7-8	.	CASSYTNLGYGYTF	TGTGCCAGCAGCTATACGAATCTTGGCTATGGCTACACCTTC
.	TRBJ1-1	TRBV7-8	.	CASSFGRAGIPNTEAFF	TGTGCCAGCAGCTTTGGTCGGGCAGGTATACCGAACACTGAAGCTTTCTTT
.	TRBJ1-2	TRBV5-6	.	CASSPRTSFYGGYTF	TGTGCCAGCAGCCCCAGGACAAGTTTTTATGGTGGCTACACCTTC